These 16 T cell receptor beta chains were all obtained from the same sample, sequenced in a study of T cell responses to AZD1222 COVID-19 vaccine. Only in-frame clones appear in the TCRdb table, and some are missing; sequencing was by immunoSEQ multiplex PCR. Of approximately 150,000 clones detected, around 90% appear once; the ten largest clones hold about 5.9%. Source: peripheral blood, taken 28 days after the second AZD1222 dose. These receptor sequences come from an adult who received the AZD1222 COVID-19 vaccine.

This clone occurred a few times. The chain is built from TRBV2 and TRBJ2-7, with D perhaps TRBD2 (6 bases). The CDR3 extends over 14 amino acids. Germline values: CDR1 SNHLY, CDR2 FYNNEI. Trimming cost V 5 bases and J 3 bases, with 14 bases left between them. DNA for the CDR3: TGTGCCAGCAGTATGACTGTGCGGGGCTACGAGCAGTACTTC. It encodes CASSMTVRGYEQYF.

This sequence joins TRBV9 and TRBJ1-5; D unclear. The V end was cut by 0 bases, the J end by 7 bases, with 8 bases between. This CDR3 is built from 13 residues. Germline-derived CDR1 and CDR2 are SGDLS and YYNGEE. The CDR3, as DNA: TGTGCCAGCAGCGTAGCTCAGGACCAGCCCCAGCATTTT. This gives the protein CASSVAQDQPQHF. The full variable domain, rest sourced from reference TRBV9 and TRBJ1-5, is DSGVTQTPKHLITATGQRVTLRCSPRSGDLSVYWYQQSLDQGLQFLIQYYNGEERAKGNILERFSAQQFPDLHSELNLSSLELGDSALYFCASSVAQDQPQHFGDGTRLSIL.

The genes are TRBV5-1 and TRBJ1-3, with TRBD1 identical over 7 bases. The CDR3 is 16 residues long. Germline CDR1 and CDR2: SGHRS and YFSETQ. Trimming cost V 0 bases and J 3 bases; bases outside gene matches: 6. CDR3 in amino acids: CASSLGAGTDGNTIYF. The CDR3 nucleotides read TGCGCCAGCAGCTTGGGGGCCGGGACAGATGGAAACACCATATATTTT. Filled out from reference TRBV5-1 and TRBJ1-3, the complete variable domain reads KAGVTQTPRYLIKTRGQQVTLSCSPISGHRSVSWYQQTPGQGLQFLFEYFSETQRNKGNFPGRFSGRQFSNSRSEMNVSTLELGDSALYLCASSLGAGTDGNTIYFGEGSWLTVV.

The gene calls are TRBV28 and TRBJ1-3; D not certain. Germline V gives CDR1 MDHEN, CDR2 SYDVKM. This CDR3 contains 16 residues. Trimming shortened V by 3 bases and J by 4 bases, and 16 bases separated the two germline ends. The DNA for the CDR3 is TGTGCCAGCAGTTTCTCTCGGGCTGGGAGAGGAAACACCATATATTTT. Its protein is CASSFSRAGRGNTIYF.

This chain connects TRBV30 to TRBJ2-3, with a possible D match to TRBD2 (5 bases). V lost 3 bases and J 14 bases, leaving 18 bases between the germline ends. This CDR3 is built from 12 residues. Germline V gene lookup returns CDR1 GTSNPN and CDR2 SVGIG (reference sequence). This chain's CDR3 is CAWSKGRGIAYF. Written as DNA, the CDR3 is TGTGCCTGGAGCAAGGGTAGAGGGATTGCGTATTTT.

The rearrangement uses TRBV7-2 and TRBJ2-1; D possibly corresponds to TRBD2 (7 bases). In germline, CDR1 is SGHTA, CDR2 FQGNSA. Between the trimmed V and J ends, which lost 0 bases and 4 bases, there was a span of 13 bases. CDR3 length: 16 amino acids. The CDR3 coding sequence is TGTGCCAGCAGCTTAGCGCCAGGGAGGGGGTACAATGAGCAGTTCTTC. It encodes CASSLAPGRGYNEQFF.

The chain uses TRBV6-1 and TRBJ1-5, with D unclear. V lost 2 bases, J lost 7 bases, and 9 bases lay in between. Per the germline V gene, CDR1 is MNHNS and CDR2 is SASEGT. The CDR3 sequence is 13 residues long. CDR3 loop: CASSESARQPQHF. DNA of the CDR3: TGTGCCAGCAGTGAAAGCGCGAGGCAGCCCCAGCATTTT.

V gene TRBV7-2 combines with J gene TRBJ2-5; 7 nucleotides agree with TRBD2. Germline assignment: CDR1 SGHTA and CDR2 FQGNSA. CDR3 length: 15 residues. The V segment lost 1 base and the J segment 6 bases; nucleotides outside the gene matches: 8. DNA of the CDR3: TGTGCCAGCAGCTTAGACGGCGGGAGTGGCAAGACCCAGTACTTC. This gives the protein CASSLDGGSGKTQYF.

The V gene is TRBV19, the J gene TRBJ2-5; D ambiguous. The CDR3 sequence is 13 residues long. Between the trimmed V and J ends, which lost 6 bases and 0 bases, there was a span of 8 bases. The germline V gene has CDR1 LNHDA and CDR2 SQIVND (reference sequence). DNA of the CDR3: TGTGCCAGTAGCAGCGCGTACCAAGAGACCCAGTACTTC. The encoded protein is CASSSAYQETQYF.

The chain couples TRBV4-1 to TRBJ2-5, with D possibly matching TRBD1 (8 bases). CDR1 and CDR2 from the germline V gene are MGHRA and YSYEKL. V lost 3 bases and J 5 bases, leaving 19 bases between the germline ends. This CDR3 has 16 amino acids. This CDR3 reads CASSHPKDRGGETQYF. In DNA form, the CDR3 reads TGCGCCAGCAGCCACCCAAAAGACAGGGGAGGGGAGACCCAGTACTTC.

In this sample, this clone turned up a few times. The genes are TRBV6-5 and TRBJ1-5; 7 nucleotides align to TRBD1. The V segment lost 7 bases and the J segment 6 bases; nucleotides outside the gene matches: 12. The germline CDR1 and CDR2 sequences are MNHEY and SVGAGI. CDR3 length: 15 amino acids. The CDR3 here is CASNRQRGQGQPQHF. DNA of the CDR3: TGTGCCAGCAATAGACAGAGGGGGCAAGGTCAGCCCCAGCATTTT.

V and J are TRBV6-5 and TRBJ2-4; tentatively, D is TRBD2 (5 bases). The germline V and J ends were trimmed by 4 bases and 8 bases, with 15 bases remaining between them. Germline V gene lookup returns CDR1 MNHEY and CDR2 SVGAGI. The CDR3 has 14 residues. The CDR3 is CASSSRPDGDIQYF. The CDR3 DNA sequence: TGTGCCAGCAGTTCGCGGCCTGACGGGGACATTCAGTACTTC.

V gene TRBV5-1 combines with J gene TRBJ2-5; 7 nucleotides agree with TRBD1. CDR3 length equals 16 residues. The germline V gene has CDR1 SGHRS and CDR2 YFSETQ. J lost 0 bases, V lost 2 bases, and 7 bases had no gene match. Here the CDR3 DNA reads TGCGCCAGCAGCTTCGGCCTCGACAGGGACCAAGAGACCCAGTACTTC. Protein sequence: CASSFGLDRDQETQYF.

The chain recombines TRBV19 with TRBJ1-5; 7 nucleotides agree with TRBD1. CDR3 length: 17 amino acids. Looked up from germline, CDR1 is LNHDA and CDR2 is SQIVND (reference sequence). Trimming took 7 bases from V and 3 from J; bases not matched to a gene: 15. The CDR3 DNA reads as TGTGCCAGTACCTCCGCATCACGACAGGGAGACAATCAGCCCCAGCATTTT. This sequence encodes CASTSASRQGDNQPQHF.

J is TRBJ1-5 and V is TRBV5-4; TRBD1 aligns across 9 bases. This CDR3 contains 14 residues. The J segment lost 4 bases and the V segment lost 3 bases, leaving 2 bases of the junction unmatched. Germline V gene data show CDR1 as SGHNT and CDR2 as YYREEE (reference sequence). The chain's CDR3 is CASSYGQGNQPQHF. CDR3 in DNA: TGTGCCAGCAGCTATGGACAGGGGAATCAGCCCCAGCATTTT.

The rearrangement links TRBV3-1 (or the pseudogene TRBV3-2) to TRBJ1-1; TRBD1 is a possible D gene (5 bases). V lost 4 bases and J 6 bases, leaving 24 bases between the germline ends. Germline lookup yields CDR1 LGHDT and CDR2 YNNKEL (reference sequence). The CDR3 runs to 17 residues. The CDR3 sequence is CASSLGPTGTAGAEAFF. CDR3 nucleotides: TGTGCCAGCAGCCTCGGGCCAACTGGGACCGCTGGGGCTGAAGCTTTCTTT.